This TCR beta chain was sequenced during a study of OX40 agonist ivuxolimab in advanced cancers. About the study: Patients undergoing dose escalation presented with hepatocellular carcinoma, melanoma, renal cell or head and neck cancer. Antecedent anti-PD-1, anti-PD-L1 or anti-CTLA-4 therapy was permissible, with approximately 44% having received some. Study outcomes and limitations: On average, CD8+ T cells had more expanded clones than CD4+.

Sampling times: baseline, cycle 4 day 1, cycle 7 day 1. CDR1 is MDHEN, CDR2 SYDVKM, per germline. This CDR3 is 13 amino acids long. The V gene end was trimmed by 11 bases and the J gene end by 8 bases; junction bases not matched to a gene: 12. Profiled with immunoSEQ multiplex PCR; TCRdb holds only in-frame clones, not every one. The sample includes approximately 70,000 clones, around 91% seen only once; the top ten take 0.94%. Notes on this clone: Its antigen is unknown.

Source: CD4+ or CD8+ T cells sorted from blood, taken in a trial of the OX40 agonist ivuxolimab. This chain links TRBV28 with TRBJ1-2; 9 bases fit TRBD1. The TCR originated in an adult with an advanced solid tumor such as melanoma, head and neck, liver or kidney cancer. CDR3 loop: CAVQGAGTSGYTF. The CDR3 DNA sequence: TGTGCCGTACAGGGGGCCGGGACTTCGGGCTACACCTTC.